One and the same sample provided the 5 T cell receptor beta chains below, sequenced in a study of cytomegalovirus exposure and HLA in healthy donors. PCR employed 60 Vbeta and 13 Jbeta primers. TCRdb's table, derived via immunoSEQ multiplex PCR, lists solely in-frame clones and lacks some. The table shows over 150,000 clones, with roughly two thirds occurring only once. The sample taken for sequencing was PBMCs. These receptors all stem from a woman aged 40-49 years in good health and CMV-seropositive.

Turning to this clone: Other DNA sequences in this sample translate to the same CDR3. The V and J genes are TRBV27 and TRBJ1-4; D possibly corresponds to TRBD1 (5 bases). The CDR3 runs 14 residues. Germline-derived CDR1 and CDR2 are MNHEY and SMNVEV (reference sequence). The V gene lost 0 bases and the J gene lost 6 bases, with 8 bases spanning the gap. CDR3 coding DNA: TGTGCCAGCAGTTTATCCGGCAGGGATGAAAAACTGTTTTTT. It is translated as CASSLSGRDEKLFF.

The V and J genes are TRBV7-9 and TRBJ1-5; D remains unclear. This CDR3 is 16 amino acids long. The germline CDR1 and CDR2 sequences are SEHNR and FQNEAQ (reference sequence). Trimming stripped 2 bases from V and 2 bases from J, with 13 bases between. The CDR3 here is CASSLFSEEGNQPQHF. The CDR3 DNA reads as TGTGCCAGCAGCTTATTTTCAGAAGAAGGCAATCAGCCCCAGCATTTT.

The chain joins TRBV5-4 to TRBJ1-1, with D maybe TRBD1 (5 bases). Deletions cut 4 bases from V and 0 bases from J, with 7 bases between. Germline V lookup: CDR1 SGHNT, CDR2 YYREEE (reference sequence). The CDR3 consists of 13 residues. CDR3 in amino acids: CASSGALNTEAFF. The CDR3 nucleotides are TGTGCCAGCAGCGGGGCTTTGAACACTGAAGCTTTCTTT.

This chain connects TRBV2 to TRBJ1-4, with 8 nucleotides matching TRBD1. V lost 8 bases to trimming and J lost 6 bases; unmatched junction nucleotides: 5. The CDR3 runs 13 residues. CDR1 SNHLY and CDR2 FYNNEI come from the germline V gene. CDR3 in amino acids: CASLQGAYEKLFF. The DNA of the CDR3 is TGTGCCAGCCTGCAGGGGGCTTATGAAAAACTGTTTTTT.

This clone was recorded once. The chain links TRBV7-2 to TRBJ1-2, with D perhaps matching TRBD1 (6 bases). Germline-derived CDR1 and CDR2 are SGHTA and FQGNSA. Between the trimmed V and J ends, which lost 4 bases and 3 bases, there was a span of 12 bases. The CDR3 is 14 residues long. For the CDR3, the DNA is TGTGCCAGCAGCTCCGAAACAGGGTACTATGGCTACACCTTC. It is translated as CASSSETGYYGYTF.